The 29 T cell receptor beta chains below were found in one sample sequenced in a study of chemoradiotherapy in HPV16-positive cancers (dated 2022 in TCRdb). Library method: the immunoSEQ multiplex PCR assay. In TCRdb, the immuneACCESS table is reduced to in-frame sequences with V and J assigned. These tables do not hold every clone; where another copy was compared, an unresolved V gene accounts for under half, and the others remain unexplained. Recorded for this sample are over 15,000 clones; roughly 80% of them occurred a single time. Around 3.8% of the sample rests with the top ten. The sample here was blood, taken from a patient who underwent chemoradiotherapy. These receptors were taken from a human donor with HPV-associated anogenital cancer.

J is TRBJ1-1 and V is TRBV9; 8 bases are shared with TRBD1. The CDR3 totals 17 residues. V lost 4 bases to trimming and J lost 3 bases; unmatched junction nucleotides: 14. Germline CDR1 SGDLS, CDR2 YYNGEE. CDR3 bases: TGTGCCAGCAGCCATCGTCAGGGGGCGCAGAGGGACACTGAAGCTTTCTTT. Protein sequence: CASSHRQGAQRDTEAFF.

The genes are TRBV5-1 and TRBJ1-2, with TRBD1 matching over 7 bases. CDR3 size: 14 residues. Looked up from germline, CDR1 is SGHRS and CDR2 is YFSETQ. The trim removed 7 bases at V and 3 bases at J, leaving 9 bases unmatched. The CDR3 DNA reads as TGCGCCAGCTCTCCCCAGGGGGGAGACTATGGCTACACCTTC. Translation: CASSPQGGDYGYTF.

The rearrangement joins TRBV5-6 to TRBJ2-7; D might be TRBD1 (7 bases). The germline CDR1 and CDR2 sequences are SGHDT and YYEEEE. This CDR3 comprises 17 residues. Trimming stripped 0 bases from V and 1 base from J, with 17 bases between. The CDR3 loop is CASSLAGGGSFSYEQYF. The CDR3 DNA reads TGTGCCAGCAGCTTGGCCGGAGGGGGCTCATTTTCCTACGAGCAGTACTTC.

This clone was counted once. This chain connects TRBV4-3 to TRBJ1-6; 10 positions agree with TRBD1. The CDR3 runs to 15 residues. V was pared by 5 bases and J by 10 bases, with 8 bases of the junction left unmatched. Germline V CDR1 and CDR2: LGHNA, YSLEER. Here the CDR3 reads CASSSDRGLGSPLHF. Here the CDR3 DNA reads TGCGCCAGCAGCTCCGACAGGGGGCTGGGGTCACCCCTCCACTTT.

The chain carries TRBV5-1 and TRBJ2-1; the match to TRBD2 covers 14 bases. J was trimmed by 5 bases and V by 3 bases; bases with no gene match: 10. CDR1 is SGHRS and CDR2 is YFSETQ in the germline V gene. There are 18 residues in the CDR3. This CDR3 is CASSWMGRTSGRNNEQFF. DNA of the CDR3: TGCGCCAGCAGCTGGATGGGACGGACTAGCGGGAGGAACAATGAGCAGTTCTTC.

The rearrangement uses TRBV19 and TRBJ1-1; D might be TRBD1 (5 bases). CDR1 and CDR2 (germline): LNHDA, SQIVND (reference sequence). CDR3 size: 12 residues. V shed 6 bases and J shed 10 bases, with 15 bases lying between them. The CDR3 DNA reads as TGTGCCAGTAGGGAGGGAAGGGGTACAGCTTTCTTT. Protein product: CASREGRGTAFF.

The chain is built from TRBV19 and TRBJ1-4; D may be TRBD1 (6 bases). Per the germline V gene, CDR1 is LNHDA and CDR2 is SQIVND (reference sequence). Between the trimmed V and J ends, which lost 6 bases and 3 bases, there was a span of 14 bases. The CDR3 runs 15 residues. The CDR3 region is CASSPIQGSNEKLFF. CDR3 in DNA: TGTGCCAGTAGCCCCATACAGGGCTCTAATGAAAAACTGTTTTTT.

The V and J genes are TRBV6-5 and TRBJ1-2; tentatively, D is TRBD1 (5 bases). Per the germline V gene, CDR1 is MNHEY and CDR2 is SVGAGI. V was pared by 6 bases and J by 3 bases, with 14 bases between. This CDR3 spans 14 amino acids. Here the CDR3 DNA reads TGTGCCAGCAGCCGCCTGGGGGGAGACTATGGCTACACCTTC. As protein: CASSRLGGDYGYTF.

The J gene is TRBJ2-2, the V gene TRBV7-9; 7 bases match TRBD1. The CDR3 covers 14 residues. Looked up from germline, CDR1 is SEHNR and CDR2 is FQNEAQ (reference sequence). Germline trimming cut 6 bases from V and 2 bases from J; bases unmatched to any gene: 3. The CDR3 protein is CASRTGLNTGELFF. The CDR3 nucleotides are TGTGCCAGCAGGACAGGGCTAAACACCGGGGAGCTGTTTTTT.

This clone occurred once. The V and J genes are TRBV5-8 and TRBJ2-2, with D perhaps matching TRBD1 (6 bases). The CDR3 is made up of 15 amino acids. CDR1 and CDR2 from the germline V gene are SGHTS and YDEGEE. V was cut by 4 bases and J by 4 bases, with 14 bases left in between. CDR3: CASSPPGQFTGELFF. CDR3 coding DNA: TGTGCCAGCAGCCCTCCGGGACAATTCACCGGGGAGCTGTTTTTT.

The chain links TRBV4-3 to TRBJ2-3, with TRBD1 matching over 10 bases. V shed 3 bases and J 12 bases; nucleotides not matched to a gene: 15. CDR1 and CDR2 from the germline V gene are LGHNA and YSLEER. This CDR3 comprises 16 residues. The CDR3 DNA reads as TGCGCCAGCAGCCAGATACCCGGGACAGGGGCGACTTCACAGTATTTT. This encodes CASSQIPGTGATSQYF.

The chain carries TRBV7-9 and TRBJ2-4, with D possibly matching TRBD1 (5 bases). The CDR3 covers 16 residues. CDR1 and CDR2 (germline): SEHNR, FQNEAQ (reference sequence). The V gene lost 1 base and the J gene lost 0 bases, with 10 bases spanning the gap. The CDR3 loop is CASSLGAGLAKNIQYF. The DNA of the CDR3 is TGTGCCAGCAGCTTAGGGGCAGGGCTAGCCAAAAACATTCAGTACTTC.

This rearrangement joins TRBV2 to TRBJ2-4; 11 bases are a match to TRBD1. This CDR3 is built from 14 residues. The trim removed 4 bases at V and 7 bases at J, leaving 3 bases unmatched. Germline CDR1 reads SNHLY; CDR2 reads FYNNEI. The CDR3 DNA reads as TGTGCCAGCAGTGGGGGACAGGGGGTGAACATTCAGTACTTC. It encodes CASSGGQGVNIQYF. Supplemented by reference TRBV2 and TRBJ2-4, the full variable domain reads EPEVTQTPSHQVTQMGQEVILRCVPISNHLYFYWYRQILGQKVEFLVSFYNNEISEKSEIFDDQFSVERPDGSNFTLKIRSTKLEDSAMYFCASSGGQGVNIQYFGAGTRLSVL.

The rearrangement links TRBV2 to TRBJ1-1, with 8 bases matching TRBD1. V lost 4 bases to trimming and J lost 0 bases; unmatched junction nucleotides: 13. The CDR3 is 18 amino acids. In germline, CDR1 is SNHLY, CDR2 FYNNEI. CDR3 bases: TGTGCCAGCAGTGCGGGTCGACAGGGGCTAGAAATGAACACTGAAGCTTTCTTT. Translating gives CASSAGRQGLEMNTEAFF.

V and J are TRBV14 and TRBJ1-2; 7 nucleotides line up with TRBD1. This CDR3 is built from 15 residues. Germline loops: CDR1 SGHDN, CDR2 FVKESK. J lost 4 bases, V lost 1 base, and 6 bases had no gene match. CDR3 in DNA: TGTGCCAGCAGCCAAGTAGGGGGCTGGGCCTATGGCTACACCTTC. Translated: CASSQVGGWAYGYTF. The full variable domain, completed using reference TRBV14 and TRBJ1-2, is EAGVTQFPSHSVIEKGQTVTLRCDPISGHDNLYWYRRVMGKEIKFLLHFVKESKQDESGMPNNRFLAERTGGTYSTLKVQPAELEDSGVYFCASSQVGGWAYGYTFGSGTRLTVV.

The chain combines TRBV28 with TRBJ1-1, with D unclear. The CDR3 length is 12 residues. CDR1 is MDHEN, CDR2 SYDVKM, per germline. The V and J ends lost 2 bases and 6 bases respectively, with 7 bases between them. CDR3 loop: CASSLGGAEAFF. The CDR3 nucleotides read TGTGCCAGCAGTTTAGGTGGGGCTGAAGCTTTCTTT. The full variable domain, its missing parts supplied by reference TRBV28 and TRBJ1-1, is DVKVTQSSRYLVKRTGEKVFLECVQDMDHENMFWYRQDPGLGLRLIYFSYDVKMKEKGDIPEGYSVSREKKERFSLILESASTNQTSMYLCASSLGGAEAFFGQGTRLTVV.

The CDR3 spells CASSRGTGGNYGYTF. Written as DNA, the CDR3 is TGTGCCAGCAGTAGGGGGACAGGGGGTAACTATGGCTACACCTTC. The chain links TRBV6-6 to TRBJ1-2, with 11 bases lining up with TRBD1. With 5 bases clipped from V and 1 base from J, the junction kept 3 bases outside the gene matches. CDR1 and CDR2 (germline): MNHNY, SVGAGI (reference sequence). CDR3 length equals 15 residues.

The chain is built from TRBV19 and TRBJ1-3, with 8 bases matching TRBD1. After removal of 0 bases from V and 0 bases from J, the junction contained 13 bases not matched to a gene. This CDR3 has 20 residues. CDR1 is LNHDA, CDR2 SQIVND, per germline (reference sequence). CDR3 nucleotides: TGTGCCAGTAGTATAGATCCTGAGACAGGGGACCCACGCTCTGGAAACACCATATATTTT. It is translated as CASSIDPETGDPRSGNTIYF.

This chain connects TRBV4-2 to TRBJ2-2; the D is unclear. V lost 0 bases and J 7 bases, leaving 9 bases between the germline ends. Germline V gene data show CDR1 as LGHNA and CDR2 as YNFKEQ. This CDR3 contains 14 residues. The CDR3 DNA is TGTGCCAGCAGCCAAGATTGGGGAAACGGGGAGCTGTTTTTT. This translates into CASSQDWGNGELFF.

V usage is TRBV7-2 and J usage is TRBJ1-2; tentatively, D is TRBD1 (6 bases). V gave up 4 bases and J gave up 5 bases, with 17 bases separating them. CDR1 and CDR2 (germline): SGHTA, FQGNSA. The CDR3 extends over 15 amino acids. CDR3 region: CASSSSGGPQYGYTF. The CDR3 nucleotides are TGTGCCAGCAGCTCTTCGGGGGGCCCCCAATATGGCTACACCTTC.

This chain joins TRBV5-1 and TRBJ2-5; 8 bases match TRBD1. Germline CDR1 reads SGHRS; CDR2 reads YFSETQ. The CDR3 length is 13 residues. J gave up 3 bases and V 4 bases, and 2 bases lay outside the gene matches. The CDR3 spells CASSTDREETQYF. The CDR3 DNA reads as TGCGCCAGCAGCACGGACAGGGAAGAGACCCAGTACTTC.

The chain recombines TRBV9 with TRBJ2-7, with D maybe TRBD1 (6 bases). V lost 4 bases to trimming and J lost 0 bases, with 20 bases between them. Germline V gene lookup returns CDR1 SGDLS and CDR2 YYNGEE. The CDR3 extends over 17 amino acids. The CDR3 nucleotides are TGTGCCAGCAGCTTCTACCCTGGACAGCCTAACTCCTACGAGCAGTACTTC. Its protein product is CASSFYPGQPNSYEQYF.

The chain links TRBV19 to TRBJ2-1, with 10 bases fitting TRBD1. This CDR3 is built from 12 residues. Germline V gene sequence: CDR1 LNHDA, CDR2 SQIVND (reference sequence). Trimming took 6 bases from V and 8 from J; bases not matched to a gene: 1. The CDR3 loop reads CASSGQGDEQFF. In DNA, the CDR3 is TGTGCCAGTAGCGGACAGGGGGATGAGCAGTTCTTC. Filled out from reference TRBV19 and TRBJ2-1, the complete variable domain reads DGGITQSPKYLFRKEGQNVTLSCEQNLNHDAMYWYRQDPGQGLRLIYYSQIVNDFQKGDIAEGYSVSREKKESFPLTVTSAQKNPTAFYLCASSGQGDEQFFGPGTRLTVL.

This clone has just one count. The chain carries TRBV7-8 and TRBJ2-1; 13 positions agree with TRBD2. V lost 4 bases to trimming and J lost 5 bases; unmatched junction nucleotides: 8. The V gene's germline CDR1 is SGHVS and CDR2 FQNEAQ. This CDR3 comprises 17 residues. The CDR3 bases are TGTGCCAGCAGCTCCTTAATGGGACTAGCGGGGAACAATGAGCAGTTCTTC. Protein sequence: CASSSLMGLAGNNEQFF.

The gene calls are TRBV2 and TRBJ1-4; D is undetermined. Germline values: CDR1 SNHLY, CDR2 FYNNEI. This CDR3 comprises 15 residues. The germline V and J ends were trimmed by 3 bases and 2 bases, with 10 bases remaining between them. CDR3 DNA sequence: TGTGCCAGCAGTGATAGGAGGTCGACTAATGAAAAACTGTTTTTT. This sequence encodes CASSDRRSTNEKLFF.

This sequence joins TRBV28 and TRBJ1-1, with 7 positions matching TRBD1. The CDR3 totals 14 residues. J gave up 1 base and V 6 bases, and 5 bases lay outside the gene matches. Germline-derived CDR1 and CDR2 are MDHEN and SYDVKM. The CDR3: CASRVGTANTEAFF. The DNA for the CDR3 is TGTGCCAGCAGAGTAGGGACAGCGAACACTGAAGCTTTCTTT.

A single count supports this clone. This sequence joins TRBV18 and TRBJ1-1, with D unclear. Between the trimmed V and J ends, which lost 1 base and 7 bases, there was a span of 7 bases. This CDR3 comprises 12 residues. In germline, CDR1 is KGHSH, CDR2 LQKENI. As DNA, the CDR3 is TGTGCCAGCTCACCACGTGGCGATGAAGCTTTCTTT. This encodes CASSPRGDEAFF.

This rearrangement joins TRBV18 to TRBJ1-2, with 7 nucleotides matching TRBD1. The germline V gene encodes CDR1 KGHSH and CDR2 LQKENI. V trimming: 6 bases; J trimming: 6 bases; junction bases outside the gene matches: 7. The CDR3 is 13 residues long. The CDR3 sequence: CASSQGVTNGYTF. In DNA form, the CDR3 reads TGTGCCAGCTCCCAGGGGGTCACCAATGGCTACACCTTC. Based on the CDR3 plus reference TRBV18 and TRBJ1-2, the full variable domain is NAGVMQNPRHLVRRRGQEARLRCSPMKGHSHVYWYRQLPEEGLKFMVYLQKENIIDESGMPKERFSAEFPKEGPSILRIQQVVRGDSAAYFCASSQGVTNGYTFGSGTRLTVV.

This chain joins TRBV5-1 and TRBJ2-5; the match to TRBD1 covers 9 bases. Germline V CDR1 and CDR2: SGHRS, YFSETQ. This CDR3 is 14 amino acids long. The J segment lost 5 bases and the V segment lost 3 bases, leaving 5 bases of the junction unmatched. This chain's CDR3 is CASSSTGGTETQYF. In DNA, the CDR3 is TGCGCCAGCAGCTCCACAGGGGGCACGGAGACCCAGTACTTC.